The T cell receptor beta chain described here comes from a study of cytomegalovirus exposure and HLA in healthy donors. It was healthy bone marrow donors who served as donors. Study outcomes and limitations: There were three CMV-associated chains whose specificity for CMV antigens was confirmed in vitro. CMV serostatus was the sole immune exposure data available. Within a later analysis, the majority of CMV-associated TCR beta chains appeared HLA-restricted.

Vbeta (60) and Jbeta (13) primers were used in the PCR. Method: immunoSEQ multiplex PCR; TCRdb's copy keeps in-frame clones and lacks some. The data contain 210,000 or so clones, more than 85% of them singletons. Notes on this clone: The antigen is not known.

This CDR3 contains 11 residues. Germline CDR1 reads MGHDK; CDR2 reads SYGVNS. Trimming cost V 5 bases and J 4 bases, with 4 bases left between them. Sequencing used PBMCs. The sequence came from a woman aged 18 to 35 in good health and CMV-seronegative. The chain combines TRBV25-1 with TRBJ2-3; D call uncertain. The DNA for the CDR3 is TGTGCCAGCAGTTCGGCAGATACGCAGTATTTT. Protein sequence: CASSSADTQYF.